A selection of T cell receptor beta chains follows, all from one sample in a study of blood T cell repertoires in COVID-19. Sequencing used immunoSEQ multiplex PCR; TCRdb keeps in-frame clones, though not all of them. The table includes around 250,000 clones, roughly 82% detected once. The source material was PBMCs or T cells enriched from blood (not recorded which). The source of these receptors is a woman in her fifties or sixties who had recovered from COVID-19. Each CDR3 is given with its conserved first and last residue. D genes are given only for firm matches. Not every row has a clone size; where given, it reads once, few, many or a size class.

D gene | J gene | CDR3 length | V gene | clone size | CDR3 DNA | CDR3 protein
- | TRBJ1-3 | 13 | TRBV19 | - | TGTGCCAGTAGGGCTTCCTCTGGAAACACCATATATTTT | CASRASSGNTIYF
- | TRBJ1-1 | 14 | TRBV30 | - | TGTGCCTGGGGTGGGGGAGCGGGGTACACTGAAGCTTTCTTT | CAWGGGAGYTEAFF
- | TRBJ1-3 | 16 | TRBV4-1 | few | TGCGCCAGCAGCCAGTTACAGGGAGCGCTAGGAAACACCATATATTTT | CASSQLQGALGNTIYF
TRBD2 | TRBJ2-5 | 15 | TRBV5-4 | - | TGTGCCAGCAGCCAGGGACTAGCGGGAGCAGAGACCCAGTACTTC | CASSQGLAGAETQYF
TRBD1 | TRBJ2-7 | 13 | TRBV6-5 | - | TGTGCCAGCAGCCCGGGACAGAACTACGAGCAGTACTTC | CASSPGQNYEQYF
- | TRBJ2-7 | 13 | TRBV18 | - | TGTGCCAGCTCACCTATACAGGGCGGCGAGCAGTACTTC | CASSPIQGGEQYF
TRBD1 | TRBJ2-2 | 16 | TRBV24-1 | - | TGTGCCACCAGTGATTCCGGGACAGGGGGTACCGGGGAGCTGTTTTTT | CATSDSGTGGTGELFF
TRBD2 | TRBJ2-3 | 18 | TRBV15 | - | TGTGCCACCAGCAGAGGCGGGGGGCTAGCGGGGAACACAGATACGCAGTATTTT | CATSRGGGLAGNTDTQYF
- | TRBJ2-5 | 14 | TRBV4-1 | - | TGCGCCAGCAGCCAAGAGGGGCAGGGAGGGACCCAGTACTTC | CASSQEGQGGTQYF
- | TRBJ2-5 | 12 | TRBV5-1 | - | TGCGCCAGCAGCCCTCAGCAAGAGACCCAGTACTTC | CASSPQQETQYF
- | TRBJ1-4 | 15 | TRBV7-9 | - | TGTGCCAGCAGCTTAAGCTTGGCGGGAAATGAAAAACTGTTTTTT | CASSLSLAGNEKLFF
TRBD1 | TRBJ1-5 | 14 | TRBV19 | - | TGTGCCAGTAGGACAGGGGATTGGAATCAGCCCCAGCATTTT | CASRTGDWNQPQHF
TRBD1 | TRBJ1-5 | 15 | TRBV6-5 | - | TGTGCCAGCAGAAGGACAGGGACCAGCAATCAGCCCCAGCATTTT | CASRRTGTSNQPQHF
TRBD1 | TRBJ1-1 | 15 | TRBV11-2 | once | TGTGCCAGCGAAAGAAACAGGGGCGAGAACACTGAAGCTTTCTTT | CASERNRGENTEAFF
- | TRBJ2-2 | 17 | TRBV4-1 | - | TGCGCCAGCAGCCAAGGAAGCGGAGGGTTAGACACCGGGGAGCTGTTTTTT | CASSQGSGGLDTGELFF
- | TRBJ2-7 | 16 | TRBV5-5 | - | TGTGCCAGCAGCTTGGGGGTCCTGGAGAGCTCCTACGAGCAGTACTTC | CASSLGVLESSYEQYF
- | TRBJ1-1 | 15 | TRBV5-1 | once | TGCGCCAGCAGCTCACAGCGGAACCCGAACACTGAAGCTTTCTTT | CASSSQRNPNTEAFF